The rows below give T cell receptor beta chains drawn from one sample of a study of technical replicates of blood from several donors. Clones were read by immunoSEQ multiplex PCR, and TCRdb kept only the in-frame ones, dropping some. The sample records around 81,000 clones, approximately 95% being singletons. The specimen sequenced was T cells isolated from PBMCs. The receptor set was obtained from a human donor in good health. CDR3s include the opening cysteine and the closing phenylalanine or tryptophan. Each record gives: D gene, J gene, clone size, V gene, CDR3 DNA, CDR3 protein. A D gene is named only where the DNA matches it firmly. Clone size is given for some rows only: seen once, a few or many times, or a class if the clone is expanded.

d_call: -; j_call: TRBJ2-7; clone_size: -; v_call: TRBV28; cdr3_nt: TGTGCCAGCAGTTTCGGCGGGTTAAGCTCCTACGAGCAGTACTTC; cdr3_aa: CASSFGGLSSYEQYF
d_call: TRBD1; j_call: TRBJ1-4; clone_size: -; v_call: TRBV28; cdr3_nt: TGTGCCAGCAGTTCGCTGCAGGGGGCAAATGAAAAACTGTTTTTT; cdr3_aa: CASSSLQGANEKLFF
d_call: -; j_call: TRBJ1-2; clone_size: -; v_call: TRBV19; cdr3_nt: TGTGCCAGTAGTCCGGGGACATTGGCTAACTATGGCTACACCTTC; cdr3_aa: CASSPGTLANYGYTF
d_call: -; j_call: TRBJ2-7; clone_size: -; v_call: TRBV19; cdr3_nt: TGTGCCAGTAAGAGTCCTGGCTACGAGCAGTACTTC; cdr3_aa: CASKSPGYEQYF
d_call: TRBD2; j_call: TRBJ2-1; clone_size: -; v_call: TRBV29-1; cdr3_nt: TGCAGCGTTTCTCTAGCGGGAGTCGGGGAGCAGTTCTTC; cdr3_aa: CSVSLAGVGEQFF
d_call: TRBD1; j_call: TRBJ2-5; clone_size: once; v_call: TRBV28; cdr3_nt: TGTGCCAGCAGTCCTACAGGGGGCTCGTACCAAGAGACCCAGTACTTC; cdr3_aa: CASSPTGGSYQETQYF
d_call: -; j_call: TRBJ1-2; clone_size: -; v_call: TRBV4-1; cdr3_nt: TGCGCCAGCAGCCCGACAGCTACCCCTGGCTACACCTTC; cdr3_aa: CASSPTATPGYTF
d_call: -; j_call: TRBJ1-1; clone_size: -; v_call: TRBV4-1; cdr3_nt: TGCGCCAGCAGCCCGAACAGGGATCCTTACACTGAAGCTTTCTTT; cdr3_aa: CASSPNRDPYTEAFF
d_call: -; j_call: TRBJ2-1; clone_size: once; v_call: TRBV2; cdr3_nt: TGTGCCAGCAGTGTAGGCGGGCTTTACAATGAGCAGTTCTTC; cdr3_aa: CASSVGGLYNEQFF
d_call: TRBD1; j_call: TRBJ1-4; clone_size: -; v_call: TRBV7-9; cdr3_nt: TGTGCCAGCAGCTTAGAGGTGACAGGGGGCGAAAAACTGTTTTTT; cdr3_aa: CASSLEVTGGEKLFF
d_call: -; j_call: TRBJ2-7; clone_size: -; v_call: TRBV27; cdr3_nt: TGTGCCAGCAAGAGTAGCGGAGCCTACGAGCAGTACTTC; cdr3_aa: CASKSSGAYEQYF
d_call: -; j_call: TRBJ2-3; clone_size: -; v_call: TRBV25-1; cdr3_nt: TGTGCCAGCAGTGAACAGGGGGGAGATACGCAGTATTTT; cdr3_aa: CASSEQGGDTQYF
d_call: -; j_call: TRBJ2-2; clone_size: -; v_call: TRBV5-1; cdr3_nt: TGCGCCAGCAGCTTGGCGGGCGGGACCGGGGAGCTGTTTTTT; cdr3_aa: CASSLAGGTGELFF
d_call: -; j_call: TRBJ1-1; clone_size: -; v_call: TRBV7-2; cdr3_nt: TGTGCCAGCAGCTTAGTCATGGGGAGACCTGAAGCTTTCTTT; cdr3_aa: CASSLVMGRPEAFF
d_call: TRBD1; j_call: TRBJ1-5; clone_size: -; v_call: TRBV2; cdr3_nt: TGTGCCAGCAGTGTAGAAACAGGGGGCAATCAGCCCCAGCATTTT; cdr3_aa: CASSVETGGNQPQHF
d_call: -; j_call: TRBJ2-5; clone_size: once; v_call: TRBV7-9; cdr3_nt: TGTGCCAGCAGCTTACAGGGATGGCGAGAGACCCAGTACTTC; cdr3_aa: CASSLQGWRETQYF
d_call: TRBD1; j_call: TRBJ1-6; clone_size: -; v_call: TRBV19; cdr3_nt: TGTGCCAGTAATAGACAGGGAAATTCACCCCTCCACTTT; cdr3_aa: CASNRQGNSPLHF
d_call: -; j_call: TRBJ2-2; clone_size: -; v_call: TRBV7-8; cdr3_nt: TGTGCCAGCAGCTTGGTAGAGAACACCGGGGAGCTGTTTTTT; cdr3_aa: CASSLVENTGELFF
d_call: -; j_call: TRBJ1-2; clone_size: -; v_call: TRBV11-2; cdr3_nt: TGTGCCAGCAGCTTACACCCGGATGGCTACACCTTC; cdr3_aa: CASSLHPDGYTF
d_call: -; j_call: TRBJ1-4; clone_size: -; v_call: TRBV6-6; cdr3_nt: TGTGCCAGTCACAGGGTCGGTGAAAAACTGTTTTTT; cdr3_aa: CASHRVGEKLFF
d_call: TRBD2; j_call: TRBJ2-1; clone_size: -; v_call: TRBV19; cdr3_nt: TGTGCCAGTACTCCTAGCGGGATCTCCTACAATGAGCAGTTCTTC; cdr3_aa: CASTPSGISYNEQFF
d_call: -; j_call: TRBJ1-4; clone_size: -; v_call: TRBV4-1; cdr3_nt: TGCGCCAGCAGCCAAGAGCAGGTTGCAACTAATGAAAAACTGTTTTTT; cdr3_aa: CASSQEQVATNEKLFF
d_call: TRBD2; j_call: TRBJ2-1; clone_size: -; v_call: TRBV15; cdr3_nt: TGTGCCACCAGCGGGGAACTAGCGGCCAAGTACAATGAGCAGTTCTTC; cdr3_aa: CATSGELAAKYNEQFF
d_call: TRBD1; j_call: TRBJ2-7; clone_size: -; v_call: TRBV10-3; cdr3_nt: TGTGCCATCAGGGGGGACAGGGCGAGGAACGAGCAGTACTTC; cdr3_aa: CAIRGDRARNEQYF